Below are 6 T cell receptor beta chains sequenced from a single sample in a study of T cell responses to AZD1222 COVID-19 vaccine. Here immunoSEQ multiplex PCR was the method, and the copy in TCRdb shows in-frame clones only, minus some. The data show roughly 70,000 clones, 80% to 90% seen once. The source was peripheral blood, collected 28 days after the second AZD1222 dose. The receptors derive from an adult who received the AZD1222 COVID-19 vaccine.

This clone was seen just once. The chain has TRBV11-2 and TRBJ2-5; D might be TRBD1 (5 bases). In germline, CDR1 is SGHAT, CDR2 FQNNGV. This CDR3 has 11 residues. Trimming shortened V by 5 bases and J by 12 bases, and 13 bases separated the two germline ends. The CDR3 reads CASSPGHYKYF. CDR3 nucleotides: TGTGCCAGCAGCCCCGGACATTATAAGTACTTC. Drawing the rest from reference TRBV11-2 and TRBJ2-5, the complete variable domain is EAGVAQSPRYKIIEKRQSVAFWCNPISGHATLYWYQQILGQGPKLLIQFQNNGVVDDSQLPKDRFSAERLKGVDSTLKIQPAKLEDSAVYLCASSPGHYKYFGPGTRLLVL.

The chain combines TRBV18 with TRBJ2-3; TRBD2 aligns across 9 bases. CDR1 is KGHSH and CDR2 is LQKENI in the germline V gene. The CDR3 consists of 15 residues. V was pared by 3 bases and J by 0 bases, with 1 base of the junction left unmatched. The CDR3 sequence is CASSPLAGSTDTQYF. CDR3 DNA sequence: TGTGCCAGCTCACCCCTAGCGGGGAGCACAGATACGCAGTATTTT.

The V call is TRBV7-2, the J call TRBJ1-6; D gene uncertain. Germline CDR1 and CDR2: SGHTA and FQGNSA. V was clipped by 1 base and J by 5 bases, with 6 bases between them. This CDR3 region has 14 residues. As DNA, the CDR3 is TGTGCCAGCAGCTTAGGAGTAGATAATTCACCCCTCCACTTT. Residues: CASSLGVDNSPLHF.

This chain links TRBV10-1 with TRBJ1-2; maybe TRBD1 (6 bases). Trimming shortened V by 3 bases and J by 8 bases, and 10 bases separated the two germline ends. Per the germline V gene, CDR1 is WNHNN and CDR2 is SYGVQD (reference sequence). There are 12 residues in the CDR3. CDR3 DNA: TGCGCCAGCAGTGATGGGGGGCTCGGCTACACCTTC. This translates into CASSDGGLGYTF.

The J gene is TRBJ2-7, the V gene TRBV5-5; maybe TRBD1 (6 bases). The CDR3 totals 15 residues. Germline CDR1 is SGHKS and CDR2 is YYEKEE (reference sequence). Trimming removed 0 bases at V and 4 bases at J, with 14 bases between. The chain's CDR3 is CASSLGWGPSYEQYF. The CDR3 DNA reads as TGTGCCAGCAGCTTGGGGTGGGGGCCGAGTTACGAGCAGTACTTC. The variable domain in full, completed from reference TRBV5-5 and TRBJ2-7, reads DAGVTQSPTHLIKTRGQQVTLRCSPISGHKSVSWYQQVLGQGPQFIFQYYEKEERGRGNFPDRFSARQFPNYSSELNVNALLLGDSALYLCASSLGWGPSYEQYFGPGTRLTVT.

The chain joins TRBV6-1 to TRBJ1-5; D gene unclear. The CDR3 length is 16 residues. The germline gives CDR1 MNHNS, CDR2 SASEGT. V was pared by 2 bases and J by 7 bases, with 18 bases between. The CDR3 here is CASSETGALGGQPQHF. CDR3 nucleotides: TGTGCCAGCAGTGAAACCGGCGCCCTGGGAGGGCAGCCCCAGCATTTT.